These T cell receptor beta chains were read from a single sample in a study of T cell responses to AZD1222 COVID-19 vaccine. This table comes from immunoSEQ multiplex PCR, and its TCRdb copy is limited to in-frame clones, with some not included. Of 120,000 to 150,000 clones listed, 88% are singletons. Sample: peripheral blood, taken on day 0 of MenACWY control vaccination. These receptors all come from an adult in good health. CDR3s include the opening cysteine and the closing phenylalanine or tryptophan. D genes are given only for firm matches. Rows give clone size only sometimes, using once, few, many, or a class for an expanded clone.

v_gene,abundance,d_gene,j_gene,CDR3nt,CDR3aa
TRBV7-2,few,NA,TRBJ1-2,TGTGCCAGCAGCTTAGATCGCCAGGGCCTTCCTAACTATGGCTACACCTTC,CASSLDRQGLPNYGYTF
TRBV4-3,NA,NA,TRBJ2-5,TGCGCCAGCAGCCAGCTCGGCCAAGGGACCCAGTACTTC,CASSQLGQGTQYF
TRBV6-2/TRBV6-3,NA,NA,TRBJ1-3,TGTGCCAGCAGTTACTCGCCGGACGGCACCATATATTTT,CASSYSPDGTIYF
TRBV28,NA,TRBD2,TRBJ2-3,TGTGCCAGCAGTTGGGGGGGTAGCGGTACAGATACGCAGTATTTT,CASSWGGSGTDTQYF
TRBV5-6,NA,NA,TRBJ1-1,TGTGCCAGCAGCTTGGTGTCGGGTGACACTGAAGCTTTCTTT,CASSLVSGDTEAFF
TRBV7-7,NA,TRBD1,TRBJ1-3,TGTGCTAGCAGCCCGGACAGGGGTCCTGTCAGTGGAAACACCATATATTTT,CASSPDRGPVSGNTIYF
TRBV7-9,once,NA,TRBJ2-7,TGTGCCAGCAGCCCCCAAACCTATTACGAGCAGTACTTC,CASSPQTYYEQYF
TRBV27,NA,NA,TRBJ2-7,TGTGCCAGCAGTTTACGGGGCGCTCAGAACGAGCAGTACTTC,CASSLRGAQNEQYF
TRBV5-1,NA,NA,TRBJ2-1,TGCGCCAGCAGCTTGGTCACCTACAATGAGCAGTTCTTC,CASSLVTYNEQFF
TRBV27,NA,TRBD1,TRBJ1-2,TGTGCCAGCAAGGGACAGGGGGCTAATGGCTACACCTTC,CASKGQGANGYTF
TRBV28,once,TRBD1,TRBJ1-2,TGTGCCAGCAGTTCTACGGGACAGGGGATAGGCTACACCTTC,CASSSTGQGIGYTF
TRBV11-3,NA,TRBD2,TRBJ2-7,TGTGCCAGCAGCTTAGGGGCGGGAGGCCTCTACGAGCAGTACTTC,CASSLGAGGLYEQYF
TRBV28,NA,NA,TRBJ1-1,TGTGCCAGCAGTACGCCGGGATCAGGACCCTCTGAAGCTTTCTTT,CASSTPGSGPSEAFF
TRBV5-1,NA,NA,TRBJ1-1,TGCGCCAGCAGCTTGGGGGTCGGATGGACTGAAGCTTTCTTT,CASSLGVGWTEAFF
TRBV19,NA,TRBD1,TRBJ1-2,TGTGCCAGTAGTATCCGGACAGGGGTCAATGGCTACACCTTC,CASSIRTGVNGYTF
TRBV29-1,NA,NA,TRBJ1-1,TGCAGCGTCTTAGGGGGAACCAGGGCCACTGAAGCTTTCTTT,CSVLGGTRATEAFF
TRBV6-5,NA,TRBD1,TRBJ2-5,TGTGCCAGCAGTCCGGGGACAGGGATAAAGACCCAGTACTTC,CASSPGTGIKTQYF
TRBV10-3,NA,NA,TRBJ1-5,TGTGCCATCAGTGACAATTACAATCAGCCCCAGCATTTT,CAISDNYNQPQHF
TRBV12-3/TRBV12-4,NA,NA,TRBJ1-1,TGTGCCAGCAGCTTGAGGAGTGACGCTGAAGCTTTCTTT,CASSLRSDAEAFF
TRBV6-6,NA,NA,TRBJ1-2,TGTGCCAGCAGCCCCGAGATCGGGGGCGGCTACACCTTC,CASSPEIGGGYTF
TRBV30,NA,TRBD1,TRBJ2-1,TGTGCCTGGAGCAGGGACAGGGGGCCCCGGAATGAGCAGTTCTTC,CAWSRDRGPRNEQFF
TRBV12-3/TRBV12-4,NA,NA,TRBJ2-1,TGTGCCAGCTTGGGCGACTACTACAATGAGCAGTTCTTC,CASLGDYYNEQFF
TRBV28,NA,TRBD1,TRBJ1-2,TGTGCCAGCAGAACCCGGACAGGGGACTATGGCTACACCTTC,CASRTRTGDYGYTF
TRBV7-2,NA,NA,TRBJ1-1,TGTGCCAGCAGCTTAGGGTGGGACATGAACACTGAAGCTTTCTTT,CASSLGWDMNTEAFF
TRBV6-1,NA,NA,TRBJ1-1,TGTGCCAGCAGTGAACCCGGGGGCCTTGGATACACTGAAGCTTTCTTT,CASSEPGGLGYTEAFF
TRBV5-1,NA,TRBD1,TRBJ1-6,TGCGCCAGCAGCGAGACAGGGGGCGCTTATTCACCCCTCCACTTT,CASSETGGAYSPLHF
TRBV6-1,NA,NA,TRBJ1-5,TGTGCCAGCAGTGAAGGGGCGGTACATCAGCCCCAGCATTTT,CASSEGAVHQPQHF
TRBV27,NA,NA,TRBJ1-5,TGTGCCAGCAGTTCCAGGGGTATGGATAGCAATCAGCCCCAGCATTTT,CASSSRGMDSNQPQHF
TRBV28,NA,NA,TRBJ2-7,TGTGCCAGCAGTTCCCCAGAAGAGCAGTACTTC,CASSSPEEQYF
TRBV6-5,NA,NA,TRBJ1-2,TGTGCCAGCAGCTCCTATGGCTACACCTTC,CASSSYGYTF
TRBV5-1,NA,TRBD1,TRBJ2-7,TGCGCCAGCAGCAATGACAGGGCCCCCTACGAGCAGTACTTC,CASSNDRAPYEQYF
TRBV2,NA,NA,TRBJ1-2,TGTGCCAGCATCGTCAGGGGAAGCTACACCTTC,CASIVRGSYTF
TRBV6-1,NA,NA,TRBJ1-4,TGTGCCAGCAGTGAGACGGACTTAAATGAAAAACTGTTTTTT,CASSETDLNEKLFF
TRBV13,NA,NA,TRBJ1-5,TGTGCCAGCAGTTCGAACTTAGACCAGGATGTTAGCAATCAGCCCCAGCATTTT,CASSSNLDQDVSNQPQHF
TRBV11-3,NA,TRBD1,TRBJ1-2,TGTGCCAGCAGTCAGGATCATTTAATAGGACAGGGTGGCAAGAACTATGGCTACACCTTC,CASSQDHLIGQGGKNYGYTF
TRBV3-1/TRBV3-2,NA,TRBD1,TRBJ1-5,TGTGCCAGCAGCCAAGGGACAGGGAGTCAGCCCCAGCATTTT,CASSQGTGSQPQHF
TRBV4-2,NA,NA,TRBJ1-6,TGTGCCAGCAGGACGAACAGGGATTCACCCCTCCACTTT,CASRTNRDSPLHF
TRBV6-5,NA,NA,TRBJ2-7,TGTGCCAGCAGTTACTCGGTCCCGATCTCCTACGAGCAGTACTTC,CASSYSVPISYEQYF
TRBV4-3,NA,TRBD2,TRBJ2-3,TGCGCCAGCAGCCAAGATGGACGGGAGGTGGATACGCAGTATTTT,CASSQDGREVDTQYF
TRBV24-1,NA,NA,TRBJ2-4,TGTGCCACCAGTGATTTGGTCAACATTCAGTACTTC,CATSDLVNIQYF
TRBV6-5,NA,NA,TRBJ2-7,TGTGCCAGCAGGGGTGCGGGGAATGAGCGCTACGAGCAGTACTTC,CASRGAGNERYEQYF
TRBV11-3,NA,NA,TRBJ1-4,TGTGCCAGCAGCTTACAGCCCGCAACTAATGAAAAACTGTTTTTT,CASSLQPATNEKLFF
TRBV29-1,NA,NA,TRBJ1-1,TGCAGCGTAAGCCAAGGCACGAACACTGAAGCTTTCTTT,CSVSQGTNTEAFF
TRBV4-3,NA,TRBD1,TRBJ1-4,TGCGCCAGCAGCCAACCGGGACAGGGCGACGAAAAACTGTTTTTT,CASSQPGQGDEKLFF
TRBV4-1,NA,NA,TRBJ1-2,TGCGCCAGCAGCACGGCAGGGGATTATGGCTACACCTTC,CASSTAGDYGYTF
TRBV18,NA,TRBD1,TRBJ1-2,TGTGCCAGCTCACCCCCGGGACAGGGCCTCTATGGCTACACCTTC,CASSPPGQGLYGYTF
TRBV6-2/TRBV6-3,NA,NA,TRBJ2-4,TGTGCCAGCAGCCTCCGGGACGCTTTAGCCAAAAACATTCAGTACTTC,CASSLRDALAKNIQYF
TRBV4-1,NA,NA,TRBJ2-1,TGCGCCAGCAGCCATACAACCCGAGCCTACAATGAGCAGTTCTTC,CASSHTTRAYNEQFF
TRBV7-2,once,NA,TRBJ1-3,TGTGCCAGCAGCTTAGTAGGAGGAAACACCATATATTTT,CASSLVGGNTIYF
TRBV30,NA,NA,TRBJ1-1,TGTGCCTCTACCCGGGGAATGAACACTGAAGCTTTCTTT,CASTRGMNTEAFF
TRBV6-1,few,TRBD2,TRBJ2-1,TGTGCCAGCAGTGAACTAGCGGGGGACTTGAATGAGCAGTTCTTC,CASSELAGDLNEQFF
TRBV6-2/TRBV6-3,NA,TRBD2,TRBJ2-5,TGTGCCAGCAGCAAGCTAGCGGGCGAGGGGACCCAGTACTTC,CASSKLAGEGTQYF
TRBV5-8,NA,NA,TRBJ2-2,TGTGCCAGCAGCTTGGGCGGTGGGTCGAACACCGGGGAGCTGTTTTTT,CASSLGGGSNTGELFF
TRBV4-3,NA,TRBD2,TRBJ2-3,TGCGCCAGCAGCCCCACTAGCGGTTGGCCAGATACGCAGTATTTT,CASSPTSGWPDTQYF